The source of this TCR beta chain is a study of Ad26.COV2.S vaccination and SARS-CoV-2 variants. About the research overall: Recipients of Ad26.COV2.S got it intramuscularly, once or twice 56 days apart.

Method: immunoSEQ multiplex PCR; TCRdb's copy keeps in-frame clones and lacks some. Of some 400,000 clones listed, about 91% are singletons. V shed 5 bases and J shed 7 bases, with 11 bases lying between them. CDR1 KGHDR and CDR2 SFDVKD come from the germline V gene. The CDR3 extends over 13 amino acids. About this clone: The antigen is not known.

Treatment here: 15 to 20 received Ad26.COV2.S at low or high dose, single or two shots; about 5 received placebo; per-sample allocation not given. Sampling happened 63 days after the first vaccine or placebo injection. Boston supplied an adult donor aged 18-55 years. Study-wide points: Relative to placebo recipients, vaccine recipients exhibited elevated spike-specific TCR breadth.

This clonotype was obtained from a person between 18 and 59 years old who received the Ad26.COV2.S COVID-19 vaccine or a placebo. V is TRBV24-1 and J is TRBJ2-4; tentative D call: TRBD1 (5 bases). The source was peripheral blood, collected in a trial of Ad26.COV2.S vaccine versus placebo. CDR3 coding DNA: TGTGCCACCAGTGGGGTAGGGGATAACATTCAGTACTTC. Translating it yields CATSGVGDNIQYF.